This T cell receptor (beta chain) was recovered during a study of cytomegalovirus exposure and HLA in healthy donors. Data came from immunoSEQ multiplex PCR; TCRdb stores just in-frame clones and leaves some out. The table lists tens of thousands of clones, roughly 84% of them singletons. V gave up 6 bases and J gave up 5 bases; unmatched junction bases: 2. This CDR3 has 13 residues. Germline CDR1 SEHNR, CDR2 FQNEAQ (reference sequence). This rearrangement joins TRBV7-9 to TRBJ2-2; TRBD1 matches 8 bases. This receptor was obtained from a woman aged 18 to 35 in good health and CMV-seropositive. Sequencing was carried out using PBMCs. The CDR3 DNA follows: TGTGCCAGCAGTAGACAGGGGACCGGGGAGCTGTTTTTT. It codes for CASSRQGTGELFF.